One sample yielded the 20 T cell receptor beta chains listed below, sequenced in a study of beta chain features in type 1 diabetes. Expressed TCRB transcripts were sequenced after all isolated RNA was converted to cDNA. Profiled with immunoSEQ multiplex PCR; TCRdb holds only in-frame clones, not every one. The table includes under 300,000 clones, about 30% detected once. Sequencing used central memory CD4+ T cells from blood. These receptors all come from a man aged 30 to 39 in good health.

This clone has only a few counts. The chain joins TRBV29-1 to TRBJ2-1, with 14 positions matching TRBD2. Looked up from germline, CDR1 is SQVTM and CDR2 is ANQGSEA. This CDR3 spans 17 amino acids. J was trimmed by 0 bases and V by 6 bases; bases with no gene match: 7. CDR3 bases: TGCAGCGTGTGGACTAGCGGGGGGCGTAGCTCCTACAATGAGCAGTTCTTC. Its translation: CSVWTSGGRSSYNEQFF.

The chain is built from TRBV10-3 and TRBJ2-1; D unresolved. V was shortened by 4 bases and J by 5 bases, with 9 bases between the two germline ends. CDR3 size: 13 residues. CDR1 ENHRY and CDR2 SYGVKD come from the germline V gene. In DNA, the CDR3 is TGTGCCATCAGTGGGAAGAACAACAATGAGCAGTTCTTC. Its protein is CAISGKNNNEQFF.

This clone has more than one count but fewer than ten. The chain has TRBV9 and TRBJ2-7; 9 positions agree with TRBD2. The CDR3 totals 15 residues. Per germline, CDR1 SGDLS and CDR2 YYNGEE. The J segment lost 5 bases and the V segment lost 4 bases, leaving 10 bases of the junction unmatched. CDR3 sequence (DNA): TGTGCCAGCAGCCCTCTGAGCGGGAGGTTTCACGAGCAGTACTTC. Its translation is CASSPLSGRFHEQYF. The variable domain in full, with the rest retrieved from reference TRBV9 and TRBJ2-7, is DSGVTQTPKHLITATGQRVTLRCSPRSGDLSVYWYQQSLDQGLQFLIQYYNGEERAKGNILERFSAQQFPDLHSELNLSSLELGDSALYFCASSPLSGRFHEQYFGPGTRLTVT.

The chain is built from TRBV7-2 and TRBJ2-3; D gene unclear. Trimming removed 5 bases from V and 0 bases from J, with 12 bases in between. CDR3 size: 15 residues. From germline, CDR1 is SGHTA and CDR2 FQGNSA. Here the CDR3 DNA reads TGTGCCAGCAGCCCGGTTGGCGGTAGCACAGATACGCAGTATTTT. Translating it yields CASSPVGGSTDTQYF.

As regards this clone: This may be a read error, as it is one base from a much larger clone. J is TRBJ2-7 and V is TRBV12-2; the D call of TRBD1 is as the table states it, not checked on the DNA. TRBV12-2 is a pseudogene locus. This CDR3 has 15 residues. CDR3 in DNA: TGTGCAAGGCGTTCCCCAGGGGACAGGGCGCACGAGCAGTACTTC. This sequence encodes CARRSPGDRAHEQYF.

This chain connects TRBV7-2 to TRBJ2-1; D may correspond to TRBD1 or TRBD2 (5 bases each). Germline V gene data show CDR1 as SGHTA and CDR2 as FQGNSA. V gave up 4 bases and J gave up 9 bases, with 16 bases separating them. This CDR3 has 14 residues. The CDR3 DNA sequence: TGTGCCAGCAGCTCCCAGGGAGCCGTCGGTGAGCAGTTCTTC. Residues: CASSSQGAVGEQFF.

V is TRBV15 and J is TRBJ1-1; no firm D call. The germline V and J ends were trimmed by 3 bases and 4 bases, with 15 bases remaining between them. The germline V gene has CDR1 LNHNV and CDR2 YYDKDF (reference sequence). The CDR3 is 15 amino acids. In DNA form, the CDR3 reads TGTGCCACCAGCAGTGACATAGAGGGAATCACTGAAGCTTTCTTT. Residues: CATSSDIEGITEAFF.

This clone was counted a few times. V is TRBV5-1 and J is TRBJ2-1; possibly TRBD1 for D (6 bases). The germline V and J ends were trimmed by 1 base and 6 bases, with 11 bases remaining between them. The germline CDR1 and CDR2 sequences are SGHRS and YFSETQ. The CDR3 totals 14 residues. The CDR3 nucleotides read TGCGCCAGCAGCTTGACAGGGTATTCCAATGAGCAGTTCTTC. Protein product: CASSLTGYSNEQFF.

The rearrangement uses TRBV25-1 and TRBJ2-1, with 9 nucleotides matching TRBD1. The CDR3 runs to 15 residues. V lost 6 bases, J lost 3 bases, and 6 bases stayed unmatched. Germline CDR1 MGHDK, CDR2 SYGVNS. The CDR3 DNA sequence: TGTGCCAGCAGAGCCGGGACAGGGATCTACAATGAGCAGTTCTTC. Protein product: CASRAGTGIYNEQFF. The variable domain in full, completed from reference TRBV25-1 and TRBJ2-1, reads EADIYQTPRYLVIGTGKKITLECSQTMGHDKMYWYQQDPGMELHLIHYSYGVNSTEKGDLSSESTVSRIRTEHFPLTLESARPSHTSQYLCASRAGTGIYNEQFFGPGTRLTVL.

The chain couples TRBV14 to TRBJ1-2, with D unresolved. The V and J ends lost 1 base and 3 bases respectively, with 6 bases between them. The CDR3 has 13 amino acids. CDR1 is SGHDN, CDR2 FVKESK, per germline. CDR3 protein: CASSQGRHYGYTF. CDR3 in DNA: TGTGCCAGCAGCCAAGGCCGGCACTATGGCTACACCTTC.

The V and J genes are TRBV30 and TRBJ2-1; 7 bases fit TRBD2. V lost 4 bases to trimming and J lost 4 bases; unmatched junction nucleotides: 4. Germline CDR1 and CDR2: GTSNPN and SVGIG (reference sequence). The length of the CDR3 is 13 residues. The CDR3 loop reads CAWNREVYNEQFF. The DNA for the CDR3 is TGTGCCTGGAACCGGGAGGTATACAATGAGCAGTTCTTC. Variable domain in full (rest from reference TRBV30 and TRBJ2-1): SQTIHQWPATLVQPVGSPLSLECTVEGTSNPNLYWYRQAAGRGLQLLFYSVGIGQISSEVPQNLSASRPQDRQFILSSKKLLLSDSGFYLCAWNREVYNEQFFGPGTRLTVL.

This clone was picked up a small number of times. V gene TRBV5-4 combines with J gene TRBJ2-3, with TRBD2 matching over 9 bases. This CDR3 has 14 amino acids. Trimming took 2 bases from V and 4 from J; bases not matched to a gene: 2. Germline CDR1 SGHNT, CDR2 YYREEE (reference sequence). CDR3 residues: CASSFGGRADTQYF. The CDR3 bases are TGTGCCAGCAGCTTCGGCGGGAGGGCAGATACGCAGTATTTT.

J is TRBJ2-1 and V is TRBV11-2; 8 bases agree with TRBD2. J gave up 4 bases and V 5 bases, and 4 bases lay outside the gene matches. This CDR3 region has 14 residues. CDR1 SGHAT and CDR2 FQNNGV come from the germline V gene. The CDR3 sequence is CASSRAGVYNEQFF. In DNA, the CDR3 is TGTGCCAGCAGCCGAGCGGGAGTTTACAATGAGCAGTTCTTC.

This clone was seen many times. Other DNA sequences in this specimen translate into the identical CDR3. The chain is built from TRBV29-1 and TRBJ2-3; possibly TRBD2 for D (5 bases). This CDR3 contains 12 residues. V lost 3 bases and J 4 bases, leaving 8 bases between the germline ends. Germline-derived CDR1 and CDR2 are SQVTM and ANQGSEA. The CDR3 coding sequence is TGCAGCGTTGATGAGGGCTCAGATACGCAGTATTTT. It is translated as CSVDEGSDTQYF.

This chain links TRBV7-6 with TRBJ1-1; D gene unclear. Germline V gene lookup returns CDR1 SGHVS and CDR2 FNYEAQ. Trimming cost V 1 base and J 5 bases, with 8 bases left between them. The CDR3 runs 13 residues. The CDR3 DNA reads TGTGCCAGCAGCTTAGAGGGTAGAACTGAAGCTTTCTTT. It encodes CASSLEGRTEAFF.

V is TRBV28 and J is TRBJ1-2; D remains ambiguous. The CDR3 consists of 14 residues. Trimming cost V 5 bases and J 0 bases, with 10 bases left between them. From germline, CDR1 is MDHEN and CDR2 SYDVKM. CDR3 DNA: TGTGCCAGCAGTGGACCCGGGACTAACTATGGCTACACCTTC. It specifies CASSGPGTNYGYTF.

Only a few counts were recorded for this clone. This chain joins TRBV6-5 and TRBJ2-1; D is unresolved. This CDR3 is built from 14 residues. Trimming removed 5 bases from V and 0 bases from J, with 8 bases in between. Per germline, CDR1 MNHEY and CDR2 SVGAGI. The CDR3 nucleotides read TGTGCCAGCAGTAGGTGGGACTCCTACAATGAGCAGTTCTTC. Translation gives CASSRWDSYNEQFF.

This CDR3 is CASSVDGGPTYEQYF. In nucleotides, the CDR3 is TGTGCCAGCAGCGTAGATGGGGGGCCGACCTACGAGCAGTACTTC. The chain carries TRBV9 and TRBJ2-7, with D possibly being TRBD1 or TRBD2 (6 bases each). Trimming shortened V by 0 bases and J by 2 bases, and 12 bases separated the two germline ends. The germline CDR1 and CDR2 sequences are SGDLS and YYNGEE. The length of the CDR3 is 15 residues.

There are a few counts of this clone. The chain employs TRBV29-1 and TRBJ2-1; D is perhaps TRBD1 (5 bases). CDR1 and CDR2 from the germline V gene are SQVTM and ANQGSEA. The CDR3 extends over 14 amino acids. Trimming left V 6 bases short and J 0 bases short, with 12 bases between. The CDR3 coding sequence is TGCAGCGTCGCCAAGACAGCCTCCTACAATGAGCAGTTCTTC. Its translation is CSVAKTASYNEQFF.

The sample holds a few counts of this clone. The rearrangement links TRBV13 to TRBJ2-1, with 7 bases that match TRBD2. This CDR3 has 13 amino acids. J was trimmed by 10 bases and V by 3 bases; bases with no gene match: 6. Germline CDR1 is PRHDT and CDR2 is FYEKMQ (reference sequence). CDR3: CASSLTERGEQFF. Written as DNA, the CDR3 is TGTGCCAGCAGCTTGACTGAGCGGGGCGAGCAGTTCTTC.